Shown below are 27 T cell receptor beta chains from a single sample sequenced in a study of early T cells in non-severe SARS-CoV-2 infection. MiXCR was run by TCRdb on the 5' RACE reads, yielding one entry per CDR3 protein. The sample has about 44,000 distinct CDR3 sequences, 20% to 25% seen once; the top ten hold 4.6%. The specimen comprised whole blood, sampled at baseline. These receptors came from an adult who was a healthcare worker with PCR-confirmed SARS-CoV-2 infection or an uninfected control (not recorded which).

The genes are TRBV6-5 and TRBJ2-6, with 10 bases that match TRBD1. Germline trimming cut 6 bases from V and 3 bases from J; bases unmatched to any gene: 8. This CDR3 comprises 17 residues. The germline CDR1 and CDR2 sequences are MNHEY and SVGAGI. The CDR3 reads CASRTGTGAGGANVLTF. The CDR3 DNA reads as TGTGCCAGCAGAACCGGGACAGGGGCTGGTGGGGCCAACGTCCTGACTTTC.

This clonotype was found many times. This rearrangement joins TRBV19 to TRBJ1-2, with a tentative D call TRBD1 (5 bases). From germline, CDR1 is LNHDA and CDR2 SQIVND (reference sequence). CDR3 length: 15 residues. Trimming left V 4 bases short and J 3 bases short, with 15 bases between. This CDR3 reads CASSKGQGDYYGYTF. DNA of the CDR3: TGTGCCAGTAGTAAAGGCCAGGGTGATTACTATGGCTACACCTTC.

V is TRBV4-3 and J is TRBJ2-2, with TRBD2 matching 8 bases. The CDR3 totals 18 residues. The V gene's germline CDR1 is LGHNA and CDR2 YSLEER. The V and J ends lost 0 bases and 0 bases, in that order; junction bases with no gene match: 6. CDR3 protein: CASSQDRAGASNTGELFF. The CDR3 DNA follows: TGCGCCAGCAGCCAAGATCGAGCGGGGGCTTCGAACACCGGGGAGCTGTTTTTT.

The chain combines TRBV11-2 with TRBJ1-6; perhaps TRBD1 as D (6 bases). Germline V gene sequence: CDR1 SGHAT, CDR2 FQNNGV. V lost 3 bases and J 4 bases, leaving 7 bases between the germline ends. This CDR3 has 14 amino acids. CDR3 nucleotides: TGTGCCAGCAGCTTTAGGGGGTATAATTCACCCCTCCACTTT. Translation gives CASSFRGYNSPLHF.

CDR3 in amino acids: CASSFSATNEKLFF. The CDR3 DNA sequence: TGTGCCAGCAGCTTCAGTGCAACTAATGAAAAACTGTTTTTT. This chain links TRBV11-2 with TRBJ1-4; D is uncertain. This CDR3 is built from 14 residues. Trimming left V 3 bases short and J 0 bases short, with 5 bases between. Germline V gene data show CDR1 as SGHAT and CDR2 as FQNNGV.

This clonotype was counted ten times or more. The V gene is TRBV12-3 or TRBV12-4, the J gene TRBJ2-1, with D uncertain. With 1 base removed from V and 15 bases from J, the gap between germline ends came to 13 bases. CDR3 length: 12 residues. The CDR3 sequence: CASSLGTSVRFF. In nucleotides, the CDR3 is TGTGCCAGCAGTTTAGGTACTTCAGTCCGGTTCTTC.

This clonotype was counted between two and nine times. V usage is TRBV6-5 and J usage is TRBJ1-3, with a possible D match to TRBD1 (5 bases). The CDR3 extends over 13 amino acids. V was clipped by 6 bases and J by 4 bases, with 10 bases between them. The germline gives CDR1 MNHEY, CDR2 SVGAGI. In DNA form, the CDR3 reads TGTGCCAGCAGCCGGGACTGGGGAAACACCATATATTTT. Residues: CASSRDWGNTIYF.

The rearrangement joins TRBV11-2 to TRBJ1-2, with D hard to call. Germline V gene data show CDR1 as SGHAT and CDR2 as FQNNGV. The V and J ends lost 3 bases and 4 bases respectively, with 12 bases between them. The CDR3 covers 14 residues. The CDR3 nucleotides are TGTGCCAGCAGCTTGGGAAGATCGGGCTATGGCTACACCTTC. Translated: CASSLGRSGYGYTF. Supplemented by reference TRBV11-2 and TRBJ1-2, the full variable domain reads EAGVAQSPRYKIIEKRQSVAFWCNPISGHATLYWYQQILGQGPKLLIQFQNNGVVDDSQLPKDRFSAERLKGVDSTLKIQPAKLEDSAVYLCASSLGRSGYGYTFGSGTRLTVV.

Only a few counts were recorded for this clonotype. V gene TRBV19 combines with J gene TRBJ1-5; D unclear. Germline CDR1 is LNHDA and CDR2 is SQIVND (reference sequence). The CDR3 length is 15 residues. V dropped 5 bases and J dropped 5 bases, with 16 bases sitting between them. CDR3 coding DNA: TGTGCCAGTAGTGAACCGGGGAGACGGGATCAGCCCCAGCATTTT. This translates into CASSEPGRRDQPQHF.

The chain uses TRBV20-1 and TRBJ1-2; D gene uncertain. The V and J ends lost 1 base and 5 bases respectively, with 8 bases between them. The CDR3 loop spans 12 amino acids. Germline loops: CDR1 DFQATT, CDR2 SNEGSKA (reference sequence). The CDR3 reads CSARGSAYGYTF. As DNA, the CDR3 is TGCAGTGCTAGAGGGTCAGCATATGGCTACACCTTC.

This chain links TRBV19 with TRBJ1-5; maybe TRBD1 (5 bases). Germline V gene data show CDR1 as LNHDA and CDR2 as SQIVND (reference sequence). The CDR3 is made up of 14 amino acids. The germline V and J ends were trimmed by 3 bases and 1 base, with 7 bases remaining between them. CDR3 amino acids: CASSMGRSNQPQHF. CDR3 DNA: TGTGCCAGTAGTATGGGACGGAGCAATCAGCCCCAGCATTTT.

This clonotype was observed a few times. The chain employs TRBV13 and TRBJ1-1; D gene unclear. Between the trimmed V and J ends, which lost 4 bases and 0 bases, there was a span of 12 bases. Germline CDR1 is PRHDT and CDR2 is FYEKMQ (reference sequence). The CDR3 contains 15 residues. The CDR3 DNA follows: TGTGCCAGCAGCTGGCAGCTTGCCATGAACACTGAAGCTTTCTTT. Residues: CASSWQLAMNTEAFF.

The CDR3 nucleotides are TGTGCCAGCAGTTACTCCCCAGGGGGACAGCCAAAATATGGCTACACCTTC. Translation: CASSYSPGGQPKYGYTF. The V call is TRBV6-5, the J call TRBJ1-2; TRBD1 aligns across 7 bases. Germline V gene data show CDR1 as MNHEY and CDR2 as SVGAGI. The CDR3 sequence is 17 residues long. With V trimmed by 0 bases and J by 5 bases, 12 bases remained unmatched.

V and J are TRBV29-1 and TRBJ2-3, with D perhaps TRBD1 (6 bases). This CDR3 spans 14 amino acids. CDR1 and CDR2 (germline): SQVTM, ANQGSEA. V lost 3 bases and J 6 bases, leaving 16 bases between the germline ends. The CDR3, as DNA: TGCAGCGTTGAGCCGGGACACGGTGAGGATACGCAGTATTTT. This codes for CSVEPGHGEDTQYF.

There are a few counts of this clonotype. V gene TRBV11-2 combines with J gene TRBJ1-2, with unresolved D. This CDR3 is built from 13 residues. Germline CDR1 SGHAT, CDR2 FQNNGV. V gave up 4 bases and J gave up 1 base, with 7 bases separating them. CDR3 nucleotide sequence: TGTGCCAGCAGCTCTCTATATAACTATGGCTACACCTTC. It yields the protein CASSSLYNYGYTF.

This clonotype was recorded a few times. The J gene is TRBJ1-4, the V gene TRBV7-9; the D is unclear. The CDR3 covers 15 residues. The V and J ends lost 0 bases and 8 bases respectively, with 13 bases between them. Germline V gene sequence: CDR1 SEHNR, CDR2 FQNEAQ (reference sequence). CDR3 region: CASSLAGMGHEKLFF. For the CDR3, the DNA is TGTGCCAGCAGCTTAGCGGGGATGGGTCACGAAAAACTGTTTTTT.

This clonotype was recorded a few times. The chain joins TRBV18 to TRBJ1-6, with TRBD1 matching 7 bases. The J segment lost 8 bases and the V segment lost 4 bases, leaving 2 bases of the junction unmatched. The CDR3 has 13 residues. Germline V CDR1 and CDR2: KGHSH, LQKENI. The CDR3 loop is CASSQGAYSPLHF. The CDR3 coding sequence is TGTGCCAGCTCACAGGGGGCATATTCACCCCTCCACTTT.

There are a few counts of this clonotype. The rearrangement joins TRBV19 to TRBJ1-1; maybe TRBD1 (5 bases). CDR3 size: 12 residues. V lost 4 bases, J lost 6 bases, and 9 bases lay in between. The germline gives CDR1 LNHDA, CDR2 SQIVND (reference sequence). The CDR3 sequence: CASSTQGSEAFF. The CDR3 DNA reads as TGTGCCAGTAGTACGCAGGGCTCTGAAGCTTTCTTT.

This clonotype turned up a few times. DNA of the CDR3: TGTGCCAGCAGCCAAGAAGGGGGACAGGGGCCAGATACGCAGTATTTT. Translated, it gives CASSQEGGQGPDTQYF. This chain joins TRBV3-1 and TRBJ2-3; TRBD1 aligns across 10 bases. The CDR3 is 16 residues long. J gave up 4 bases and V 0 bases, and 4 bases lay outside the gene matches. Germline V gives CDR1 LGHDT, CDR2 YNNKEL (reference sequence).

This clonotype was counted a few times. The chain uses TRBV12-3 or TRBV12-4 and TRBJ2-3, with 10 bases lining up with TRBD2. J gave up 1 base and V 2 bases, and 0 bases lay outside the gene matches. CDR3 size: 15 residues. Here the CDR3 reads CASSLTSGGTDTQYF. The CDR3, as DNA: TGTGCCAGCAGTTTAACTAGCGGGGGCACAGATACGCAGTATTTT.

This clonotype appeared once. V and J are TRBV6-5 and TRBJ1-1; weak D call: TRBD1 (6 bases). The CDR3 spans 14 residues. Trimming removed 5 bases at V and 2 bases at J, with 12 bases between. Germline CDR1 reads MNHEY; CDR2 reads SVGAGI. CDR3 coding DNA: TGTGCCAGCAGTCCCCGGGGGGGCAACACTGAAGCTTTCTTT. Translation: CASSPRGGNTEAFF.

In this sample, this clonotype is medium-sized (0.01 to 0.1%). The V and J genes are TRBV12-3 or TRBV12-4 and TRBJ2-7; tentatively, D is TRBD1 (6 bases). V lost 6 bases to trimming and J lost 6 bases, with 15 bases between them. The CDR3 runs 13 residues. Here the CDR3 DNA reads TGTGCCAGCAGCCCCGGGGACACCCTCGAGCAGTACTTC. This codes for CASSPGDTLEQYF.

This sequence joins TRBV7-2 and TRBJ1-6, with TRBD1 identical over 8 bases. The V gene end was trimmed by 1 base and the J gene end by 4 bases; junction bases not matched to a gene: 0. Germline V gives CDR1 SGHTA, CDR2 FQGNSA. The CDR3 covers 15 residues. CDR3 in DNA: TGTGCCAGCAGCTTAGGGACAGGGTATAATTCACCCCTCCACTTT. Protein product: CASSLGTGYNSPLHF.

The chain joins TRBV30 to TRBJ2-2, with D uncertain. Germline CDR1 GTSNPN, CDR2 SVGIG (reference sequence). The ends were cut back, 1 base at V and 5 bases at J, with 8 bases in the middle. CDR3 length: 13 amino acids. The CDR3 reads CAWSGQSTGELFF. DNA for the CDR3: TGTGCCTGGAGTGGCCAGTCGACCGGGGAGCTGTTTTTT.

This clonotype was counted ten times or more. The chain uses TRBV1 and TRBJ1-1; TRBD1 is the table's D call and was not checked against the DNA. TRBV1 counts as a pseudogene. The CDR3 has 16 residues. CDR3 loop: CTSSHTDRDLNTEAFF. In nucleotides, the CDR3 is TGCACCAGCAGCCACACGGACAGGGATCTGAACACTGAAGCTTTCTTT.

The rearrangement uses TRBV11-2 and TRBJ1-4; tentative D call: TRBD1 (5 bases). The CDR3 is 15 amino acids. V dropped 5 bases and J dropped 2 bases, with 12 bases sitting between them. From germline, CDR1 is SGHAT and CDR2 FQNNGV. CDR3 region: CASSESPGTNEKLFF. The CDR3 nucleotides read TGTGCCAGCAGCGAATCCCCAGGGACTAATGAAAAACTGTTTTTT. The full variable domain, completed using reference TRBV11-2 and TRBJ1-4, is EAGVAQSPRYKIIEKRQSVAFWCNPISGHATLYWYQQILGQGPKLLIQFQNNGVVDDSQLPKDRFSAERLKGVDSTLKIQPAKLEDSAVYLCASSESPGTNEKLFFGSGTQLSVL.

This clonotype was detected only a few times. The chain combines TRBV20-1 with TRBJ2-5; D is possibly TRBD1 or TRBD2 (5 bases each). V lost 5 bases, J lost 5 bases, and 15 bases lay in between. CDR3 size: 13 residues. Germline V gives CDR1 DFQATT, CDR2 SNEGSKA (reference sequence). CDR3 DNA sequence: TGCAGTGCTTCCGGGACCTTACACGAGACCCAGTACTTC. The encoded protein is CSASGTLHETQYF.